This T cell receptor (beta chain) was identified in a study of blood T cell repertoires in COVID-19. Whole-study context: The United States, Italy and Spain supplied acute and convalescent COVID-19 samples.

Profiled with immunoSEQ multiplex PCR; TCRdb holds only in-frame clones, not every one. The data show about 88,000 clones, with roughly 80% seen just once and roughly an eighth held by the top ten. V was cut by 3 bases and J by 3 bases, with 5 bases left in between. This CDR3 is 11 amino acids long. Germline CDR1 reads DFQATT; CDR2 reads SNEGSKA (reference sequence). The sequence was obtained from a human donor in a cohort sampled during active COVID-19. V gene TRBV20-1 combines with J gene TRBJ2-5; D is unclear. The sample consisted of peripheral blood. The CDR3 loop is CSASPEETQYF. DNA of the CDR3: TGCAGTGCTAGCCCTGAAGAGACCCAGTACTTC.